Described below is a single T cell receptor beta chain sequence and its context. The data were taken from a study of blood T cell repertoires in COVID-19. The overall study: Researchers got acute and convalescent COVID-19 samples from the United States, Italy and Spain. Sample material is recorded as cDNA or gDNA derived from T cells, B-cell-depleted T cells, or PBMCs.

Germline V gives CDR1 SGHDT, CDR2 YYEEEE. Trimming left V 0 bases short and J 2 bases short, with 9 bases between. This CDR3 spans 15 amino acids. Categorization into cohorts depended on clinical history that participants reported. Here immunoSEQ multiplex PCR was the method, and the copy in TCRdb shows in-frame clones only, minus some. The table records approximately 300,000 clones, about 85% of them present only once. Sequenced sample: PBMCs or T cells enriched from blood (not recorded which). This sequence originates from a woman in her twenties or thirties who had been exposed to COVID-19. The genes are TRBV5-6 and TRBJ2-4; D may be TRBD2 (5 bases). CDR3 amino acids: CASSLVRGTKNIQYF. The CDR3 DNA follows: TGTGCCAGCAGCTTGGTTCGGGGAACCAAAAACATTCAGTACTTC.